This T cell receptor (beta chain) was retrieved from a study of Ad26.COV2.S vaccination and SARS-CoV-2 variants. Study overall: Donor was in the COV1001 Ad26.COV2.S trial arm. Participants got Ad26.COV2.S intramuscularly, once or twice 56 days apart. Study outcomes and limitations: Total T cell responses were possibly underestimated by TCR breadth and depth analyses. A substantial breadth of spike-specific CD8+ and CD4+ T cell responses after vaccination has been reported.

Method: immunoSEQ multiplex PCR; TCRdb's copy keeps in-frame clones and lacks some. This sample carries about 680,000 clones, around 89% of them seen once, and the ten largest clones take approximately 1.5%. Noted treatment: 19 received Ad26.COV2.S at low or high dose, single or two shots; five or six received placebo; per-sample allocation not given. Following the first vaccine or placebo injection, samples were taken on day 63. Germline values: CDR1 LNHDA, CDR2 SQIVND (reference sequence). The V and J ends lost 0 bases and 12 bases, in that order; junction bases with no gene match: 13. The CDR3 spans 16 residues. This clone was detected once. Its cognate antigen is unknown.

This TCR came from a person aged 18-60 years who received the Ad26.COV2.S COVID-19 vaccine or a placebo. The chain is built from TRBV19 and TRBJ2-1; TRBD2 matches 8 bases. Sequencing was performed on peripheral blood, taken in a trial of Ad26.COV2.S vaccine versus placebo. The CDR3 sequence: CASSIDLGGGGPGQFF. DNA for the CDR3: TGTGCCAGTAGTATAGATCTGGGTGGCGGGGGGCCTGGGCAGTTCTTC.